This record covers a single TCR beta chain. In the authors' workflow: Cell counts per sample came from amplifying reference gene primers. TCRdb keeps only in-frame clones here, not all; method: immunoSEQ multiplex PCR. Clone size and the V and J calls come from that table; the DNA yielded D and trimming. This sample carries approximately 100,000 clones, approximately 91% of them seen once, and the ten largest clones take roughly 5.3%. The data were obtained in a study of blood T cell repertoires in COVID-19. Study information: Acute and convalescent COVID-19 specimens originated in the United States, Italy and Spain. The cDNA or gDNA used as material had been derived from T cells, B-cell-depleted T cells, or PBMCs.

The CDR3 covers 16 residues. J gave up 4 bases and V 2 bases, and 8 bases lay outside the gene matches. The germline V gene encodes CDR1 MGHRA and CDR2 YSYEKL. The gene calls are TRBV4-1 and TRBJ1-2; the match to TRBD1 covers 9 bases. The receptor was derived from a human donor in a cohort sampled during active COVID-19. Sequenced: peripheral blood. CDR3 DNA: TGCGCCAGCAGCCAATCTCTAGGGACAGGGATCTATGGCTACACCTTC. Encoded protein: CASSQSLGTGIYGYTF.